The clone carrying this T cell receptor beta chain was picked up one time. This sample was taken from a study of CD8 T cells in Susac syndrome. V was trimmed by 5 bases and J by 11 bases, leaving 4 bases between them. The CDR3 is made up of 9 amino acids. Germline V lookup: CDR1 SGHTA, CDR2 FQGNSA. Reverse transcription of about 0.45 to 1 ug RNA was carried out with random hexamers. The amplification used immunoSEQ multiplex PCR on TCR beta CDR3; it spanned 54 Vbeta and 13 Jbeta. Each CDR3 protein is one row after TCRdb ran MiXCR on the immunoSEQ multiplex PCR reads. This sample yields 170,000 or so distinct CDR3 sequences, of which 95% to 96% are seen a single time; about 0.12% belongs to the top ten.

The J gene is TRBJ2-1, the V gene TRBV7-2; D is unclear. This receptor was obtained from a human donor with Susac syndrome. The sequencing input was CD4+ T cells from PBMCs. For the CDR3, the DNA is TGTGCCAGCAGCCTGCAGCAGTTCTTC. This sequence encodes CASSLQQFF.